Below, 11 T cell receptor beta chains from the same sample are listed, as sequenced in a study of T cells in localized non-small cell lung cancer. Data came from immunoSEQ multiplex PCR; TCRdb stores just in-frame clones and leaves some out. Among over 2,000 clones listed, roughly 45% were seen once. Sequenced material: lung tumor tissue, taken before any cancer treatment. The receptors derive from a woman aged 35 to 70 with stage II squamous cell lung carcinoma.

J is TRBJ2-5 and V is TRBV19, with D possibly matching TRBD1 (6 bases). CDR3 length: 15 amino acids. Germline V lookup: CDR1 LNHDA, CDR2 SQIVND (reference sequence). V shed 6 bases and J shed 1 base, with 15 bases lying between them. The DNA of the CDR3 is TGTGCCAGTAGCGGAACAGGGATGGGCCAAGAGACCCAGTACTTC. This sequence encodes CASSGTGMGQETQYF.

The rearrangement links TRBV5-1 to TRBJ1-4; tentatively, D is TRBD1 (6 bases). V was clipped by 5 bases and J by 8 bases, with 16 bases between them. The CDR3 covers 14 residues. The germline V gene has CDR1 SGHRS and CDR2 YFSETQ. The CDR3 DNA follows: TGCGCCAGCAGTGTGGGGGGGCCACGGGAAAAACTGTTTTTT. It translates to CASSVGGPREKLFF.

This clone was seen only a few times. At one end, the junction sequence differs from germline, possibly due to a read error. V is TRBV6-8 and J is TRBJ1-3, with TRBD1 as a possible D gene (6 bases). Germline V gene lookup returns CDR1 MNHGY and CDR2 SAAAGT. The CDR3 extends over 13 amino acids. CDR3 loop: CAISAGDGNTIYF. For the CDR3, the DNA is TGTGCCATCAGTGCAGGGGATGGAAACACCATATATTTT.

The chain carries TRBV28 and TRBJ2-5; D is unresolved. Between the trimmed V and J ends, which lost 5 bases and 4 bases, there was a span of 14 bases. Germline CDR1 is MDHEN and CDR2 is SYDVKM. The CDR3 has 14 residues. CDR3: CASSATTPRETQYF. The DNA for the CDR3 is TGTGCCAGCAGTGCAACGACTCCCAGAGAGACCCAGTACTTC.

The CDR3 region has the DNA TGTGCCAGCAGTGCGGGACAGAGGTACAATGAGCAGTTCTTC. As protein: CASSAGQRYNEQFF. This rearrangement joins TRBV6-8 to TRBJ2-1, with a possible D match to TRBD1 (7 bases). The V end was cut by 5 bases, the J end by 4 bases, with 12 bases between. The CDR3 has 14 residues. CDR1 and CDR2 from the germline V gene are MNHGY and SAAAGT.

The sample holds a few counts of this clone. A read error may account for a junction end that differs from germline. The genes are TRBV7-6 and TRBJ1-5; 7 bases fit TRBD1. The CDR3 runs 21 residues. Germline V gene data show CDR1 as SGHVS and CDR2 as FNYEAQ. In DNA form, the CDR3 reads TGTGCTAGCAGCTTAGTAGCAGGGGGTCTGACAGAACGTCATAGCAATCAGCCCCAGCATTTT. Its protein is CASSLVAGGLTERHSNQPQHF.

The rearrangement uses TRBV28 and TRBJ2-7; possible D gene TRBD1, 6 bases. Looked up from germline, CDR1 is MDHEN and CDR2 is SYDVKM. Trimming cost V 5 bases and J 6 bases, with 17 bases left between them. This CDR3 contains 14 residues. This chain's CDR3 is CASSQVGPGAEQYF. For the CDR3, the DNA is TGTGCCAGCAGTCAGGTGGGACCAGGGGCCGAGCAGTACTTC.

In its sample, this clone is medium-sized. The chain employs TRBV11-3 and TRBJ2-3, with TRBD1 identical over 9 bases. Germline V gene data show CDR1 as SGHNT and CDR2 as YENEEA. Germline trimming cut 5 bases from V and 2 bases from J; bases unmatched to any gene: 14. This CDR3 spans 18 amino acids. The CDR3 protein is CASSLGTGRVADTDTQYF. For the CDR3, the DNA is TGTGCCAGCAGCCTCGGGACAGGGAGGGTTGCGGACACAGATACGCAGTATTTT.

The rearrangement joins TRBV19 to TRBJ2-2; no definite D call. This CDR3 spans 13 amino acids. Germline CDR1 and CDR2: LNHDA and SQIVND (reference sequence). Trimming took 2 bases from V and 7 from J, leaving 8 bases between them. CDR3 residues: CASSISASGELFF. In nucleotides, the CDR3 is TGTGCCAGTAGTATAAGTGCTAGCGGGGAGCTGTTTTTT.

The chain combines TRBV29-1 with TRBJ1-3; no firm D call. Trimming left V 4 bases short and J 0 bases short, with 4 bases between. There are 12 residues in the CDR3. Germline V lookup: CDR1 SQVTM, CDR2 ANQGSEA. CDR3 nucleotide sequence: TGCAGCGTTGTTGGCTCTGGAAACACCATATATTTT. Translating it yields CSVVGSGNTIYF.

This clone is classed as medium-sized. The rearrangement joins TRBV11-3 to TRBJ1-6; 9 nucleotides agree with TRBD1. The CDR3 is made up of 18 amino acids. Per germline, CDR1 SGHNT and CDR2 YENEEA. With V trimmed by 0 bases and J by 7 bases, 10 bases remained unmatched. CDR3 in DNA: TGTGCCAGCAGCTTAGATAGCCTCCTTGACAGGGGGAATTCACCCCTCCACTTT. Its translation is CASSLDSLLDRGNSPLHF.